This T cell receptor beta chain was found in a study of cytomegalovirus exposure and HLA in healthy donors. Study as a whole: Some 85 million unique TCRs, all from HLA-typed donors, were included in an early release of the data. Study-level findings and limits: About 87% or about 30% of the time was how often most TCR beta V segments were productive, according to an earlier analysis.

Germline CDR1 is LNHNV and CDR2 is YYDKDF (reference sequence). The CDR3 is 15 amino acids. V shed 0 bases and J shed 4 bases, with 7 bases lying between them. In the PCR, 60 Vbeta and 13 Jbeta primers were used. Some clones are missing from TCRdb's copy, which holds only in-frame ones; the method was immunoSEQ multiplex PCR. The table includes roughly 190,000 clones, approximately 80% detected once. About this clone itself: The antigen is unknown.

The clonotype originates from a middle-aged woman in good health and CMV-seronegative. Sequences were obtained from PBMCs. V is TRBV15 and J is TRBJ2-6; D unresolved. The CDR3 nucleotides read TGTGCCACCAGCAGAGATAGTGCGGGGGCCAACGTCCTGACTTTC. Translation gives CATSRDSAGANVLTF.